Listed here are 19 T cell receptor beta chains from one sample, sequenced in a study of technical replicates of blood from several donors. Generated by immunoSEQ multiplex PCR, the TCRdb table keeps only in-frame clones and is missing some. This repertoire shows around 65,000 clones, approximately 86% found once; its top ten account for more than 5%. Material: PBMCs. The receptor set was obtained from a human donor in good health. Some clones in this sample may be carry-over from other donors' samples.

This clone was seen more than once but under ten times. This chain joins TRBV6-4 and TRBJ2-1; TRBD1 matches 10 bases. V gave up 4 bases and J gave up 9 bases; unmatched junction bases: 9. CDR1 MRHNA and CDR2 SNTAGT come from the germline V gene. The length of the CDR3 is 15 residues. The CDR3 sequence: CASSGGQGPDLEQFF. The CDR3 region has the DNA TGTGCCAGCAGTGGGGGACAGGGGCCCGACCTTGAGCAGTTCTTC.

This chain uses TRBV30 with TRBJ2-1; no definite D call. V lost 2 bases, J lost 8 bases, and 7 bases lay in between. Germline CDR1 and CDR2: GTSNPN and SVGIG (reference sequence). The CDR3 sequence is 11 residues long. CDR3 loop: CAWSLRYEQFF. The CDR3 region has the DNA TGTGCCTGGAGTCTAAGATATGAGCAGTTCTTC.

With regard to this clone: Other DNA sequences of this sample code for an identical CDR3. The chain carries TRBV5-1 and TRBJ2-3; weak D call: TRBD1 (6 bases). CDR1 and CDR2 (germline): SGHRS, YFSETQ. Trimming shortened V by 1 base and J by 1 base, and 7 bases separated the two germline ends. The CDR3 loop spans 14 amino acids. The CDR3 here is CASSLSGGTDTQYF. The CDR3 coding sequence is TGCGCCAGCAGCTTGTCAGGGGGCACAGATACGCAGTATTTT.

The chain combines TRBV5-6 with TRBJ2-6; 10 bases map to TRBD1. The germline CDR1 and CDR2 sequences are SGHDT and YYEEEE. This CDR3 contains 19 residues. The V and J ends lost 2 bases and 0 bases, in that order; junction bases with no gene match: 8. Here the CDR3 reads CASSLSRGQGVSGANVLTF. The DNA for the CDR3 is TGTGCCAGCAGCTTATCTCGAGGACAGGGGGTCTCTGGGGCCAACGTCCTGACTTTC.

The chain carries TRBV29-1 and TRBJ2-4, with D perhaps TRBD2 (7 bases). The germline gives CDR1 SQVTM, CDR2 ANQGSEA. This CDR3 comprises 15 residues. The V end was cut by 0 bases, the J end by 6 bases, with 15 bases between. CDR3: CSVEDPGGDGNIQYF. CDR3 in DNA: TGCAGCGTTGAAGATCCGGGGGGCGATGGAAACATTCAGTACTTC. Together with reference TRBV29-1 and TRBJ2-4, the CDR3 gives the full variable domain: SAVISQKPSRDICQRGTSLTIQCQVDSQVTMMFWYRQQPGQSLTLIATANQGSEATYESGFVIDKFPISRPNLTFSTLTVSNMSPEDSSIYLCSVEDPGGDGNIQYFGAGTRLSVL.

The count of this clone is one. V gene TRBV9 combines with J gene TRBJ2-5; a possible D gene is TRBD2 (6 bases). The CDR3 spans 14 residues. The V end was cut by 4 bases, the J end by 7 bases, with 17 bases between. Germline V CDR1 and CDR2: SGDLS, YYNGEE. CDR3 in amino acids: CASSFRDLEGTQYF. The DNA for the CDR3 is TGTGCCAGCAGCTTCCGGGACTTGGAAGGGACCCAGTACTTC.

The CDR3 DNA sequence: TGCGCCAGCAGCTCGGGACAGACCATATACGAGCAGTACTTC. Protein: CASSSGQTIYEQYF. The chain joins TRBV5-1 to TRBJ2-7, with 7 positions matching TRBD1. J lost 4 bases, V lost 3 bases, and 7 bases had no gene match. This CDR3 comprises 14 residues. CDR1 and CDR2 (germline): SGHRS, YFSETQ.

V usage is TRBV27 and J usage is TRBJ2-7, with 8 positions matching TRBD2. CDR3 size: 14 residues. Germline V gene sequence: CDR1 MNHEY, CDR2 SMNVEV (reference sequence). V dropped 5 bases and J dropped 3; count of bases not matched to a gene: 6. This CDR3 is CASSARGGNYEQYF. Written as DNA, the CDR3 is TGTGCCAGCAGTGCCCGCGGGGGGAACTACGAGCAGTACTTC.

The V and J genes are TRBV10-3 and TRBJ2-5; 9 bases match TRBD2. Germline V CDR1 and CDR2: ENHRY, SYGVKD. With V trimmed by 5 bases and J by 3 bases, 10 bases remained unmatched. CDR3 size: 16 residues. The CDR3 reads CAISLAGAYLKETQYF. In nucleotides, the CDR3 is TGTGCCATCAGTTTAGCGGGGGCTTACCTTAAAGAGACCCAGTACTTC.

The chain joins TRBV7-9 to TRBJ2-7; D possibly corresponds to TRBD1 (6 bases). Germline assignment: CDR1 SEHNR and CDR2 FQNEAQ (reference sequence). This CDR3 contains 14 residues. V dropped 5 bases and J dropped 5 bases, with 16 bases sitting between them. The CDR3 nucleotides are TGTGCCAGCAGCATTACAGGGTGGCGGGACGAGCAGTACTTC. It codes for CASSITGWRDEQYF. Drawing the rest from reference TRBV7-9 and TRBJ2-7, the complete variable domain is DTGVSQNPRHKITKRGQNVTFRCDPISEHNRLYWYRQTLGQGPEFLTYFQNEAQLEKSRLLSDRFSAERPKGSFSTLEIQRTEQGDSAMYLCASSITGWRDEQYFGPGTRLTVT.

This clone was observed once. The J gene is TRBJ1-5, the V gene TRBV27, with no clear D. V was trimmed by 4 bases and J by 2 bases, leaving 9 bases between them. The CDR3 runs to 14 residues. Germline V CDR1 and CDR2: MNHEY, SMNVEV (reference sequence). The CDR3 coding sequence is TGTGCCAGCAGTTGGGCAGGTCGCAATCAGCCCCAGCATTTT. It encodes CASSWAGRNQPQHF.

The V gene is TRBV5-1, the J gene TRBJ2-7, with a tentative D call TRBD2 (5 bases). CDR3 length: 15 residues. Germline CDR1 and CDR2: SGHRS and YFSETQ. Trimming left V 0 bases short and J 6 bases short, with 16 bases between. The CDR3 is CASSLGPERVSEQYF. DNA for the CDR3: TGCGCCAGCAGCTTGGGTCCAGAGAGGGTCTCCGAGCAGTACTTC.

This chain joins TRBV28 and TRBJ1-1, with D unclear. This CDR3 region has 10 residues. Between the trimmed V and J ends, which lost 8 bases and 6 bases, there was a span of 7 bases. Looked up from germline, CDR1 is MDHEN and CDR2 is SYDVKM. CDR3 residues: CASAGSEAFF. CDR3 in DNA: TGTGCCAGCGCCGGGTCTGAAGCTTTCTTT.

This clone has only one observation. This chain connects TRBV7-6 to TRBJ2-3, with a possible D match to TRBD2 (6 bases). The V gene's germline CDR1 is SGHVS and CDR2 FNYEAQ. This CDR3 has 14 amino acids. Trimming shortened V by 5 bases and J by 1 base, and 10 bases separated the two germline ends. CDR3: CASSRGGGTDTQYF. The CDR3 DNA sequence: TGTGCCAGCAGCCGAGGCGGGGGCACAGATACGCAGTATTTT.

The rearrangement joins TRBV11-2 to TRBJ1-2; the D gene is possibly TRBD1 (6 bases). Per the germline V gene, CDR1 is SGHAT and CDR2 is FQNNGV. V was trimmed by 0 bases and J by 5 bases, leaving 10 bases between them. CDR3 length equals 14 residues. CDR3 loop: CASSLDTGMYGYTF. CDR3 bases: TGTGCCAGCAGCTTAGACACAGGGATGTATGGCTACACCTTC.

This chain joins TRBV19 and TRBJ2-2; 10 bases match TRBD2. CDR3 length: 17 amino acids. CDR1 is LNHDA, CDR2 SQIVND, per germline (reference sequence). The V gene end was trimmed by 3 bases and the J gene end by 7 bases; junction bases not matched to a gene: 11. The CDR3 DNA is TGTGCCAGTAGTATCCCGCTAGCGGGGGCCATCGGCGGGGAGCTGTTTTTT. Amino acid sequence: CASSIPLAGAIGGELFF.

The rearrangement uses TRBV5-6 and TRBJ1-5; tentatively, D is TRBD1 (5 bases). Trimming left V 1 base short and J 3 bases short, with 17 bases between. The CDR3 loop spans 17 amino acids. Germline CDR1 and CDR2: SGHDT and YYEEEE. The CDR3 sequence is CASSLTGPRGVNQPQHF. The CDR3 nucleotides read TGTGCCAGCAGCTTGACGGGGCCGCGGGGGGTCAATCAGCCCCAGCATTTT.

The rearrangement joins TRBV20-1 to TRBJ1-1; D gene ambiguous. CDR3 length equals 11 residues. Germline V gives CDR1 DFQATT, CDR2 SNEGSKA (reference sequence). V was clipped by 6 bases and J by 0 bases, with 5 bases between them. The DNA of the CDR3 is TGCAGTGCCCTAATGAACACTGAAGCTTTCTTT. This gives the protein CSALMNTEAFF.

The chain recombines TRBV19 with TRBJ2-5, with D possibly being TRBD1 (5 bases). Germline lookup yields CDR1 LNHDA and CDR2 SQIVND (reference sequence). Trimming took off 6 bases at V and 3 bases at J, with 20 bases between the two ends. CDR3 length: 16 residues. The CDR3 DNA reads as TGTGCCAGTAGCCTGCGAGCAGGGCGGTTGGAAGAGACCCAGTACTTC. This encodes CASSLRAGRLEETQYF.